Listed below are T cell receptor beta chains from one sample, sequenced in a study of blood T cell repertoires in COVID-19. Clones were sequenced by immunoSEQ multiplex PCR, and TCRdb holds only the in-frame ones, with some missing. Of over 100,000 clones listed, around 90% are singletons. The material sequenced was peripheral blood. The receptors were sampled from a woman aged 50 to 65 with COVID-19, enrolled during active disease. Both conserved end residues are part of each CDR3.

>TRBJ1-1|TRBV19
CASSIVPGFNTEAFF
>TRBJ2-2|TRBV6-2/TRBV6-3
CASSLTVGQGRPNTGELFF
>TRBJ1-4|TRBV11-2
CASSLEGLSNEKLFF
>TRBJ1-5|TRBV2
CASTGTGTILPQHF
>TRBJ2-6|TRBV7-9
CASSFGRLAGVFGANVLTF
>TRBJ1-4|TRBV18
CASRLAATNEKLFF
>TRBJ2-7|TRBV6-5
CASRSPIYEQYF
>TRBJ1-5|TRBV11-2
CASSRGGGNTGSQPQHF
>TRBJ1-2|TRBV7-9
CASSNTTANYGYTF
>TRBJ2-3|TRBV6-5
CASKGGADTDTQYF
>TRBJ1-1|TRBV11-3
CASSSIQHPRNTEAFF
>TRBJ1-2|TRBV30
CAWRQGFGYTF
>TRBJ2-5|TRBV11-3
CASSPLAGFEETQYF
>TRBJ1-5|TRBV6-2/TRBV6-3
CASSSFTATVNQPQHF
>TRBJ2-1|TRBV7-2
CASTGPGTSHNEQFF
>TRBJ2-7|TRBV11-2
CASSLVAHEQYF
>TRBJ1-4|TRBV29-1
CSVETGTREKLFF
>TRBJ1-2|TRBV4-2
CASSQDHSNYGYTF
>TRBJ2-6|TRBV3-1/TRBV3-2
CASSPGSGANVLTF
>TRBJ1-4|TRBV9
CASSVAGENEKLFF